Presented here are 5 T cell receptor beta chains from one specimen sequenced in a study of PD-1 blockade in classical Hodgkin lymphoma. Generated by immunoSEQ multiplex PCR, the TCRdb table keeps only in-frame clones and is missing some. The repertoire holds 29,000 or so clones, with under 70% as singletons. All trial patients relapsed after autologous stem cell transplantation. Source: peripheral blood mononuclear cells (PBMCs), taken before the second cycle of nivolumab. The receptors originated from a human donor with classical Hodgkin lymphoma.

The genes are TRBV5-4 and TRBJ2-2; 7 bases map to TRBD1. Trimming cost V 4 bases and J 6 bases; bases outside gene matches: 9. This CDR3 contains 15 residues. Germline CDR1 is SGHNT and CDR2 is YYREEE (reference sequence). The CDR3: CASSPETGWAGELFF. CDR3 coding DNA: TGTGCCAGCAGCCCGGAGACAGGGTGGGCCGGGGAGCTGTTTTTT.

This clone came up a few times. The chain uses TRBV6-5 and TRBJ1-5; TRBD1 matches 9 bases. The germline CDR1 and CDR2 sequences are MNHEY and SVGAGI. Trimming removed 8 bases from V and 3 bases from J; junction bases left unmatched: 5. The CDR3 runs to 14 residues. CDR3 protein: CASRGTGNNQPQHF. CDR3 DNA: TGTGCCAGCCGGGGGACAGGGAACAATCAGCCCCAGCATTTT.

This clone turned up a few times. The CDR3 protein is CASSSWQGRNTEAFF. The CDR3 DNA reads TGTGCCAGCAGCTCGTGGCAGGGAAGGAACACTGAAGCTTTCTTT. This chain connects TRBV11-2 to TRBJ1-1; perhaps TRBD1 as D (5 bases). Germline V gene data show CDR1 as SGHAT and CDR2 as FQNNGV. The germline V and J ends were trimmed by 4 bases and 1 base, with 13 bases remaining between them. This CDR3 spans 15 amino acids.

This clone was seen a few times. The chain employs TRBV4-1 and TRBJ1-2, with a possible D match to TRBD1 (5 bases). V was pared by 2 bases and J by 2 bases, with 12 bases between. Germline CDR1 and CDR2: MGHRA and YSYEKL. The CDR3 runs to 15 residues. The CDR3 sequence is CASSQTQDYNYGYTF. The CDR3 DNA reads as TGCGCCAGCAGCCAAACACAGGACTACAACTATGGCTACACCTTC.

The genes are TRBV7-9 and TRBJ1-4; D is unclear. The V and J ends lost 5 bases and 6 bases respectively, with 16 bases between them. This CDR3 contains 15 residues. Germline lookup yields CDR1 SEHNR and CDR2 FQNEAQ (reference sequence). CDR3 DNA: TGTGCCAGCAGCCAGCAGGTCCAGTTTGATGAAAAACTGTTTTTT. Translation gives CASSQQVQFDEKLFF.